This T cell receptor beta chain was identified in a study of blood T cell repertoires in COVID-19. CDR3 length: 15 amino acids. Germline CDR1 and CDR2: DFQATT and SNEGSKA (reference sequence). The ends were cut back, 3 bases at V and 8 bases at J, with 19 bases in the middle. Original handling: Amplification of reference gene primers provided the estimated nucleated cell counts. TCRdb keeps only in-frame clones here, not all; method: immunoSEQ multiplex PCR. The V and J calls and clone size are taken from that table; D and trimming were inferred from the DNA. The sample yields 290,000 or so clones, around 90% seen once.

This sequence originates from a man between 65 and 85 years old with acute or convalescent COVID-19. Sequenced input: peripheral blood. V usage is TRBV20-1 and J usage is TRBJ1-4; TRBD1 might be the D (6 bases). CDR3 loop: CSASPEQGAREKLFF. Written as DNA, the CDR3 is TGCAGTGCTAGTCCGGAACAGGGAGCAAGGGAAAAACTGTTTTTT.